The 8 T cell receptor beta chains below all came from one sample that was sequenced in a study of patients and donors after allogeneic stem cell transplantation. TCRdb itself ran the RT-PCR reads through MiXCR, one entry per CDR3 protein. The repertoire includes under 200,000 distinct CDR3 sequences, nearly 25% of them detected once, and 25% to 30% sits in the top ten. Input material: blood, either unsorted or a sorted T cell fraction (not recorded which). The receptors stem from a human donor who was either an allogeneic HSCT recipient or a stem cell or donor lymphocyte infusion donor (not recorded which). It is not recorded whose cells these are; they may come from a transplant donor.

The V call is TRBV20-1, the J call TRBJ1-5; D gene ambiguous. V was pared by 6 bases and J by 0 bases, with 15 bases between. This CDR3 comprises 15 residues. Per germline, CDR1 DFQATT and CDR2 SNEGSKA (reference sequence). The DNA for the CDR3 is TGCAGTGCGGTCGTGGGGTCGTATAGCAATCAGCCCCAGCATTTT. Translated: CSAVVGSYSNQPQHF.

This clonotype was observed a few times. This chain joins TRBV20-1 and TRBJ2-3, with TRBD2 matching 12 bases. The CDR3 has 15 residues. The germline V gene has CDR1 DFQATT and CDR2 SNEGSKA (reference sequence). Unmatched junction bases numbered 5, after V lost 3 bases and J lost 4 bases. CDR3 protein: CSASSTSGSADTQYF. In DNA, the CDR3 is TGCAGTGCTAGTTCGACTAGCGGGAGTGCAGATACGCAGTATTTT.

CDR3 protein: CASRSYGTTNEKLFF. CDR3 nucleotide sequence: TGTGCCAGCAGATCCTACGGAACAACTAATGAAAAACTGTTTTTT. The J gene is TRBJ1-4, the V gene TRBV28; D call uncertain. The germline V gene encodes CDR1 MDHEN and CDR2 SYDVKM. V shed 6 bases and J shed 0 bases, with 11 bases lying between them. The CDR3 extends over 15 amino acids.

V gene TRBV20-1 combines with J gene TRBJ2-3; D is perhaps TRBD1 or TRBD2 (5 bases each). CDR1 DFQATT and CDR2 SNEGSKA come from the germline V gene (reference sequence). Trimming left V 5 bases short and J 5 bases short, with 20 bases between. The CDR3 spans 15 residues. In DNA, the CDR3 is TGCAGTGCTCCAGAAGGGGCGTTGGGGGTAGATACGCAGTATTTT. The encoded protein is CSAPEGALGVDTQYF.

This clonotype was recorded many times. J is TRBJ1-1 and V is TRBV12-3 or TRBV12-4, with D possibly TRBD1 on 5 matching bases. The CDR3 runs 14 residues. Deletions cut 0 bases from V and 4 bases from J, with 9 bases between. This CDR3 reads CASSLASGSTEAFF. CDR3 nucleotide sequence: TGTGCCAGCAGTTTAGCGTCAGGGAGCACTGAAGCTTTCTTT.

This clonotype appeared a few times. The chain recombines TRBV6-5 with TRBJ1-2; a possible D gene is TRBD1 (6 bases). V was shortened by 2 bases and J by 4 bases, with 14 bases between the two germline ends. Germline V gives CDR1 MNHEY, CDR2 SVGAGI. CDR3 size: 15 residues. The CDR3 bases are TGTGCCAGCAGTTACACTCCAACAGGGTCCTATGGCTACACCTTC. Translation gives CASSYTPTGSYGYTF.

This clonotype has only one observation. This chain joins TRBV20-1 and TRBJ2-7, with 8 bases lining up with TRBD1. Trimming cost V 6 bases and J 1 base; bases outside gene matches: 8. Per the germline V gene, CDR1 is DFQATT and CDR2 is SNEGSKA (reference sequence). CDR3 size: 14 residues. The CDR3 DNA follows: TGCAGTGCAGAGCCGGACAGGGCGTCCTACGAGCAGTACTTC. Its protein is CSAEPDRASYEQYF.

The chain is built from TRBV24-1 and TRBJ1-6, with TRBD1 as a possible D gene (6 bases). Germline values: CDR1 KGHDR, CDR2 SFDVKD. The V and J ends lost 0 bases and 8 bases respectively, with 13 bases between them. CDR3 size: 16 residues. Here the CDR3 reads CATSDLWQGRDSPLHF. CDR3 nucleotide sequence: TGTGCCACCAGTGATTTGTGGCAGGGGAGAGATTCACCCCTCCACTTT.